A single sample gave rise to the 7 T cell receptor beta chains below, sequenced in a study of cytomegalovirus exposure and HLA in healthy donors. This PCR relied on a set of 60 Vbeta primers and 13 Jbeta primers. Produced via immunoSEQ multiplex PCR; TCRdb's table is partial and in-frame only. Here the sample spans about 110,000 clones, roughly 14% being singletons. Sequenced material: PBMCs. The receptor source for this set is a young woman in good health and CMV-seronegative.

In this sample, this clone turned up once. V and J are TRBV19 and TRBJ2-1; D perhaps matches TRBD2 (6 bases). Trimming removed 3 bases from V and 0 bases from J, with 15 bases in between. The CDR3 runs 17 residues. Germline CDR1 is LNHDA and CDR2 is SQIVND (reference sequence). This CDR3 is CASSIQGGSSSYNEQFF. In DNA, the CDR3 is TGTGCCAGTAGTATCCAGGGAGGTTCTAGCTCCTACAATGAGCAGTTCTTC.

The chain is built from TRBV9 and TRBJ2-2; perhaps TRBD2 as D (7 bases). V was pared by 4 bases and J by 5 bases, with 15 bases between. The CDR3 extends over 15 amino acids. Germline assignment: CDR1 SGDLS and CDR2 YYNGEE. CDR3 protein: CASSPGGAWTGELFF. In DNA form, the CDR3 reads TGTGCCAGCAGCCCTGGGGGGGCGTGGACCGGGGAGCTGTTTTTT.

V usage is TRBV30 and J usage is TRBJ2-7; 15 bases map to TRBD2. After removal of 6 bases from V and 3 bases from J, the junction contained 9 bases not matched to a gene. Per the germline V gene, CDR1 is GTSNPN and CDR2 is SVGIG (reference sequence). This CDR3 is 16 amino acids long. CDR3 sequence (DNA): TGTGCCTGTTCCCCGGGACTAGCGGGGGGAGGCTACGAGCAGTACTTC. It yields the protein CACSPGLAGGGYEQYF.

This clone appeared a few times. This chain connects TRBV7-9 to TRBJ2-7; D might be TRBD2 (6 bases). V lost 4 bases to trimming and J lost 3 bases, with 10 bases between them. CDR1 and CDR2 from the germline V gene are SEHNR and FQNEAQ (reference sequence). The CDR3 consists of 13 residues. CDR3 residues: CASSYRERYEQYF. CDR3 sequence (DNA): TGTGCCAGCAGCTACCGGGAGCGCTACGAGCAGTACTTC.

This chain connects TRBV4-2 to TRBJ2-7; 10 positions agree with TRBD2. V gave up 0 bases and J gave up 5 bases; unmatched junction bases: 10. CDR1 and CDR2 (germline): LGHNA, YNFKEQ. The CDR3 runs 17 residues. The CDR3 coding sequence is TGTGCCAGCAGCCAAGATCGCGTAGCGGGGGGCCCAGACGAGCAGTACTTC. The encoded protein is CASSQDRVAGGPDEQYF.

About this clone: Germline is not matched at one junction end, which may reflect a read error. The CDR3 nucleotides are TGTGCTAGCAGCTTAGAGTCCCAGGGTCAGCTGTGTGTAGCTTTCTTT. It codes for CASSLESQGQLCVAFF. The chain uses TRBV7-7 and TRBJ1-1; maybe TRBD1 (5 bases). The germline CDR1 and CDR2 sequences are SSHAT and FNYEAQ (reference sequence). This CDR3 contains 16 residues. Variable domain in full (rest from reference TRBV7-7 and TRBJ1-1): GAGVSQSPRYKVTKRGQDVTLRCDPISSHATLYWYQQALGQGPEFLTYFNYEAQPDKSGLPSDRFSAERPEGSISTLTIQRTEQRDSAMYRCASSLESQGQLCVAFFGQGTRLTVV.

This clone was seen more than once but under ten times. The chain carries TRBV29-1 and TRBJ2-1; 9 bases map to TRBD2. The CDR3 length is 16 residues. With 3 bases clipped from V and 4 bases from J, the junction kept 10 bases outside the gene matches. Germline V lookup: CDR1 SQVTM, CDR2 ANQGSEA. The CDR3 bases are TGCAGCGTTGAGGGGTTAGCGGGAGCCCCTTACAATGAGCAGTTCTTC. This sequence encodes CSVEGLAGAPYNEQFF.